The clone carrying this TCR beta chain was found a few times. Its cognate antigen is unknown. The source of the sample is a study of cytomegalovirus exposure and HLA in healthy donors. Study-level results: Analysis was carried out at a later point, and it linked a missense DCLRE1C variant to TCR beta V- and J-gene trimming. In vitro testing confirmed three CMV-associated chains as specific for CMV antigens. Earlier results showed most TCR beta V segments being productive about 90% or about 30% of the time.

CDR1 MDHEN and CDR2 SYDVKM come from the germline V gene. The CDR3 extends over 13 amino acids. V was shortened by 7 bases and J by 3 bases, with 13 bases between the two germline ends. The study ran its PCR with 60 Vbeta and 13 Jbeta primers. Generated by immunoSEQ multiplex PCR, the TCRdb table keeps only in-frame clones and is missing some. Of about 180,000 clones listed, roughly 85% are singletons. The sequence was obtained from a woman aged 35 to 49 in good health and CMV-seronegative. The material sequenced was PBMCs. V and J are TRBV28 and TRBJ2-7; perhaps TRBD2 as D (5 bases). The CDR3 reads CASNPSGVYEQYF. The CDR3 nucleotides are TGTGCCAGCAATCCTTCCGGGGTCTACGAGCAGTACTTC.